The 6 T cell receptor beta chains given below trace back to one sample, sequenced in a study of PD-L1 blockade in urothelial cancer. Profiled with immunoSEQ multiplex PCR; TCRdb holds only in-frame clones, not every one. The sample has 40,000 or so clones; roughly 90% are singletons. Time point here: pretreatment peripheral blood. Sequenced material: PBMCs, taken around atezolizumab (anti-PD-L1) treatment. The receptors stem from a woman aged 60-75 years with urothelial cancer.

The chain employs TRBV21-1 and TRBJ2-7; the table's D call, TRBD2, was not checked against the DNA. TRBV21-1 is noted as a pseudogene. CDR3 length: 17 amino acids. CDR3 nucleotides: TGTGCCAGCAGCAAGGTCGAGACTAGCGGGAGGAGCAACGAGCAGTACTTC. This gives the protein CASSKVETSGRSNEQYF.

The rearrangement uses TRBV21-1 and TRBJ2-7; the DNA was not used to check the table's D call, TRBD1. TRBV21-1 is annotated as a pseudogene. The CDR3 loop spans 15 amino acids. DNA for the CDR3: TGTGCCAGCAGCAAAGTGGGGACAGGAGTCTACGAGCAGTACTTC. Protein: CASSKVGTGVYEQYF.

DNA of the CDR3: TGCGCCAGCAGCCCCGCGGGGGTCGGGGCGGCAAACACCATATATTTT. Its translation: CASSPAGVGAANTIYF. The chain recombines TRBV4-1 with TRBJ1-3, with D possibly matching TRBD1 (5 bases). Germline V CDR1 and CDR2: MGHRA, YSYEKL. V gave up 4 bases and J gave up 6 bases, with 19 bases separating them. CDR3 length: 16 residues.

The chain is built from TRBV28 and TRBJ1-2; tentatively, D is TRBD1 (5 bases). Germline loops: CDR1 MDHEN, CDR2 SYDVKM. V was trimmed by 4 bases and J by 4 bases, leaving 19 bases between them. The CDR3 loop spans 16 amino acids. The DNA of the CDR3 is TGTGCCAGCAGTTCTCCGGGTCACGGCGGGGGCTATGGCTACACCTTC. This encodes CASSSPGHGGGYGYTF.

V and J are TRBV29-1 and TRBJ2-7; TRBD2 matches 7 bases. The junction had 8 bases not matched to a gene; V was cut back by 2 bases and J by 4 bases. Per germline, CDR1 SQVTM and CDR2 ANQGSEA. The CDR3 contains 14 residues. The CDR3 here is CSVEWAGDGYEQYF. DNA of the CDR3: TGCAGCGTTGAATGGGCGGGAGACGGGTACGAGCAGTACTTC.

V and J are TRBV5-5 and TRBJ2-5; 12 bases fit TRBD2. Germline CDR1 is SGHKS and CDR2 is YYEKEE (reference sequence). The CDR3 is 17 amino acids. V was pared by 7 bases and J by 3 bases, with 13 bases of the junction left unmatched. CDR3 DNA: TGTGCCAGCGGCGATCAAGGACTAGCGGGGCTAGAAGAGACCCAGTACTTC. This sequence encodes CASGDQGLAGLEETQYF.